The clone carrying this TCR beta chain has just a few counts. Clones were sequenced by immunoSEQ multiplex PCR, and TCRdb holds only the in-frame ones, with some missing. The sample shows about 95,000 clones, 70% to 90% of them seen only once. Germline assignment: CDR1 SGDLS and CDR2 YYNGEE. Trimming took off 4 bases at V and 4 bases at J, with 9 bases between the two ends. The CDR3 totals 13 residues. The data were obtained in a study of blood T cell repertoires in COVID-19. The TCR sequence derives from a human donor in a cohort sampled during active COVID-19. This chain joins TRBV9 and TRBJ1-3; D remains ambiguous. Material: peripheral blood. The CDR3 region has the DNA TGTGCCAGCAGCTCACGCGCGGGAAACACCATATATTTT. This codes for CASSSRAGNTIYF.